Listed here are 4 T cell receptor beta chains from one sample, sequenced in a study of shared clonotypes between healthy human individuals. Sequencing used immunoSEQ multiplex PCR; TCRdb keeps in-frame clones, though not all of them. The table includes roughly 590,000 clones, over 95% detected once. In the naive CD8 group, cells lacked CD45RO and were positively selected for CCR7, so terminally differentiated effector memory CD45RA+ cells were left out. The sample was naive CD8+ T cells sorted from blood. These receptors were collected from a woman younger than 45 in good health.

This sequence joins TRBV7-8 and TRBJ1-1, with D uncertain. The V end lost 1 base, the J end lost 1 base, and 10 bases lay between the germline ends. CDR3 length: 15 residues. The germline gives CDR1 SGHVS, CDR2 FQNEAQ. Here the CDR3 DNA reads TGTGCCAGCAGCTTAGTCGGCAGTGCGAACACTGAAGCTTTCTTT. Residues: CASSLVGSANTEAFF. The full variable domain, rest sourced from reference TRBV7-8 and TRBJ1-1, is GAGVSQSPRYKVAKRGQDVALRCDPISGHVSLFWYQQALGQGPEFLTYFQNEAQLDKSGLPSDRFFAERPEGSVSTLKIQRTQQEDSAVYLCASSLVGSANTEAFFGQGTRLTVV.

This clone was counted a single time. This rearrangement joins TRBV4-2 to TRBJ2-1; D gene ambiguous. This CDR3 is built from 20 residues. The V end was cut by 0 bases, the J end by 1 base, with 22 bases between. CDR1 LGHNA and CDR2 YNFKEQ come from the germline V gene. DNA of the CDR3: TGTGCCAGCAGCCAAGATCTGGGCGGATGGCAGACAATTTCCTACAATGAGCAGTTCTTC. Its translation is CASSQDLGGWQTISYNEQFF.

The rearrangement uses TRBV5-6 and TRBJ1-5, with D perhaps matching TRBD1 (5 bases). With 6 bases removed from V and 6 bases from J, the gap between germline ends came to 13 bases. CDR3 length equals 13 residues. The germline gives CDR1 SGHDT, CDR2 YYEEEE. For the CDR3, the DNA is TGTGCCAGCACCCAGGGAGGGCTTCAGCCCCAGCATTTT. Protein product: CASTQGGLQPQHF.

The genes are TRBV4-2 and TRBJ2-7; TRBD1 agrees at 9 bases. CDR3 length: 17 amino acids. V dropped 1 base and J dropped 1; count of bases not matched to a gene: 8. Germline loops: CDR1 LGHNA, CDR2 YNFKEQ. The CDR3 reads CASSQVSGTGFSYEQYF. DNA of the CDR3: TGTGCCAGCAGCCAAGTTTCCGGGACAGGGTTTTCCTACGAGCAGTACTTC.